The entry below describes one T cell receptor (beta chain). This entry is derived from a study of regulatory T cells in long-lasting Graves disease. Looking at the study overall: Newly diagnosed Graves' patients took antithyroid drugs under 3 months.

Germline values: CDR1 LGHDT, CDR2 YNNKEL (reference sequence). V dropped 1 base and J dropped 6 bases, with 7 bases sitting between them. CDR3 length: 13 amino acids. Arm-PCR of CDR3 regions and iRepertoire HTBI primers were used to build TCR beta libraries. TCRdb itself ran the multiplex PCR reads through MiXCR, one entry per CDR3 protein. The data hold about 530,000 distinct CDR3 sequences, with more than 15% observed a single time. The time point was: newly diagnosed GD, antithyroid drugs for less than 3 months. Preparation of the TCR library used RNA extracted from PBMCs. The data also belong to a second study, concerning T cells in Graves' hyperthyroidism and ophthalmopathy. That source adds: Most expanded thyroid clonotypes above 0.001 also appeared in blood.

This clonotype was obtained from a woman aged 35-60 years with Graves disease. The sequenced sample was peripheral blood mononuclear cells (PBMCs), obtained at new diagnosis, from a patient treated with antithyroid drugs. The J gene is TRBJ1-3, the V gene TRBV3-1, with unresolved D. CDR3 residues: CASSQGHTNTIYF. In nucleotides, the CDR3 is TGTGCCAGCAGCCAAGGCCATACAAACACCATATATTTT.